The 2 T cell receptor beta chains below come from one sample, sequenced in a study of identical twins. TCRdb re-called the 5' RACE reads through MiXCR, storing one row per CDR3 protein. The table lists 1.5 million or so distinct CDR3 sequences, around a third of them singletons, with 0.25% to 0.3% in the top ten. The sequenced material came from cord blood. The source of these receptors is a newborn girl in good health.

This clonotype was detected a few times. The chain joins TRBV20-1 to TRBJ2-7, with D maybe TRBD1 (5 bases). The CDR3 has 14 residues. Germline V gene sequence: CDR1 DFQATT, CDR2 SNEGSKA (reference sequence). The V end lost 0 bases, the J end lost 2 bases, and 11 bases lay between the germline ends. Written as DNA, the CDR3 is TGCAGTGCTAGAGATACCACAGGCCCCTACGAGCAGTACTTC. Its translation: CSARDTTGPYEQYF.

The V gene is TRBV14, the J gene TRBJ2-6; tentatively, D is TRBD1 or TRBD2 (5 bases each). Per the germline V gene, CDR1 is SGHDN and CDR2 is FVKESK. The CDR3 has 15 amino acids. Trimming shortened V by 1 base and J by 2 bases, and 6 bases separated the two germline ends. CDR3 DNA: TGTGCCAGCAGCCAAGGGGGACCTGGGGCCAACGTCCTGACTTTC. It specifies CASSQGGPGANVLTF.